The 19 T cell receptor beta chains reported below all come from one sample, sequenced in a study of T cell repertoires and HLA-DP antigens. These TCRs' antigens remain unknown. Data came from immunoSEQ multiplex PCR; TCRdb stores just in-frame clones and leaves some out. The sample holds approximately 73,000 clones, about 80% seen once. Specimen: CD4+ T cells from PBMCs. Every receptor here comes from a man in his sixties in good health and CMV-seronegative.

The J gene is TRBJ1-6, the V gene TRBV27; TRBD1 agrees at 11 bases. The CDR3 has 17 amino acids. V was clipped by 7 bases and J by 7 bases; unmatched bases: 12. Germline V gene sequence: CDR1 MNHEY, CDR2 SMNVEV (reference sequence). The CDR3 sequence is CASIGQGAYRSNSPLHF. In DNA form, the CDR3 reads TGTGCCAGCATAGGACAGGGGGCCTATCGAAGCAATTCACCCCTCCACTTT.

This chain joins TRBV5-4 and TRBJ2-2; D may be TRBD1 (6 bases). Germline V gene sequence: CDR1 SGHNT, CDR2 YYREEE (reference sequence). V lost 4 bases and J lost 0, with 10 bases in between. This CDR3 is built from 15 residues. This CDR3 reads CASSRQAANTGELFF. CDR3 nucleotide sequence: TGTGCCAGCAGCCGACAGGCCGCGAACACCGGGGAGCTGTTTTTT.

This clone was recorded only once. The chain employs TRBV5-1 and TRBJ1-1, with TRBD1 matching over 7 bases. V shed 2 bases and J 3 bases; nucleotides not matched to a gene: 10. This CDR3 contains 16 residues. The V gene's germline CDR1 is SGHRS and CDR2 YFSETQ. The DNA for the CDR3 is TGCGCCAGCAGCTTTACCGGGACAGCTTTGGACACTGAAGCTTTCTTT. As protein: CASSFTGTALDTEAFF.

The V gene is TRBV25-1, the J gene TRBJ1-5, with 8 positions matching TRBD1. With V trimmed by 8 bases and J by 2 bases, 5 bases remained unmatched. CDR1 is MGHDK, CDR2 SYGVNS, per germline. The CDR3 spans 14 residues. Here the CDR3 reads CASQGQGGNQPQHF. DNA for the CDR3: TGTGCCAGCCAAGGACAGGGAGGCAATCAGCCCCAGCATTTT.

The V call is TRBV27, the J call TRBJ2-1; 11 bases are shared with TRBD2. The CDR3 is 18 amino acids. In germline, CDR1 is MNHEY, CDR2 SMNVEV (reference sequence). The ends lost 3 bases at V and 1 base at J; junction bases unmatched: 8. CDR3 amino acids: CASSFVIAGGPSYNEQFF. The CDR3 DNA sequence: TGTGCCAGCAGTTTTGTGATAGCGGGAGGGCCATCCTACAATGAGCAGTTCTTC.

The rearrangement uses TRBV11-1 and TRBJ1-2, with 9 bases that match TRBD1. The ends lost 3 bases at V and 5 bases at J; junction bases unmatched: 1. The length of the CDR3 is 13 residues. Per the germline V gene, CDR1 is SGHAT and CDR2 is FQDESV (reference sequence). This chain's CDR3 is CASSFDRGYGYTF. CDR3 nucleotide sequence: TGTGCCAGCAGCTTCGACAGGGGGTATGGCTACACCTTC.

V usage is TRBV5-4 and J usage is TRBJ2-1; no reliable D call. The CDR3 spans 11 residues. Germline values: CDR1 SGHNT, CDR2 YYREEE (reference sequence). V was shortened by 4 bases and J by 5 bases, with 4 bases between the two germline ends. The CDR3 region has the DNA TGTGCCAGCAGCGACAACAATGAGCAGTTCTTC. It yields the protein CASSDNNEQFF.

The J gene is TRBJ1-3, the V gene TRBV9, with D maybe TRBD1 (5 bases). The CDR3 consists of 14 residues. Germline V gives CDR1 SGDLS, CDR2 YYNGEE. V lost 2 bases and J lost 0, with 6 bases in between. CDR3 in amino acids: CASSVGTSGNTIYF. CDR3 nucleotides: TGTGCCAGCAGCGTGGGGACCTCTGGAAACACCATATATTTT.

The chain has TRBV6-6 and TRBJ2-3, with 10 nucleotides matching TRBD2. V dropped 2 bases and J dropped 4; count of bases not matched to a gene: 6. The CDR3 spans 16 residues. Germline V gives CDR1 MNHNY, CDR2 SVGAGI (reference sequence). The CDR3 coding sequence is TGTGCCAGCAGTTACACAAGCGGGGGGGCCTCAGATACGCAGTATTTT. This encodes CASSYTSGGASDTQYF.

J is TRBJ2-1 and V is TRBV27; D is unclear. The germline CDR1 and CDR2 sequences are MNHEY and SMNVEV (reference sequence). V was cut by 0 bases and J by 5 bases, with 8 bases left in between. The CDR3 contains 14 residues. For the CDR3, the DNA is TGTGCCAGCAGTTTATCCAGACCTGACAATGAGCAGTTCTTC. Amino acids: CASSLSRPDNEQFF.

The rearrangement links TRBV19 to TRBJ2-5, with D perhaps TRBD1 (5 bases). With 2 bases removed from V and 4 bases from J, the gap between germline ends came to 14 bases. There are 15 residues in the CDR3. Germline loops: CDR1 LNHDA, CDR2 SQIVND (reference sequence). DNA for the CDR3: TGTGCCAGTAGTATAAGCGCCCGACAGCGAGAGACCCAGTACTTC. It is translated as CASSISARQRETQYF.

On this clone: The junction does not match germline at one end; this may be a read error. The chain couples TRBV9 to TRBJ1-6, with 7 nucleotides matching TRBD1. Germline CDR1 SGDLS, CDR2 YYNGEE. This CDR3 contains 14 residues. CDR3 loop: CASRGREYNSPLHF. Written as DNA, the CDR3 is TGTGCTAGCAGGGGGAGGGAGTATAATTCACCCCTCCACTTT.

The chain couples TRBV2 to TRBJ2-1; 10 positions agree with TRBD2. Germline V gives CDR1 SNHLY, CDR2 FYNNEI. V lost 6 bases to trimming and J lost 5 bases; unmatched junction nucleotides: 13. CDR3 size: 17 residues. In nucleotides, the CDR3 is TGTGCCAGCAGCCCAAACAGGGAACTAGCGGGGAACAATGAGCAGTTCTTC. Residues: CASSPNRELAGNNEQFF.

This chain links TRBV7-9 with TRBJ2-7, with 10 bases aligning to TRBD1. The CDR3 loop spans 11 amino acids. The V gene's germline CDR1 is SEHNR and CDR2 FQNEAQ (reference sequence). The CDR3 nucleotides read TGTGCCAGCAGCCCGGGACAGGGGCTGTTTGTC. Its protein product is CASSPGQGLFV.

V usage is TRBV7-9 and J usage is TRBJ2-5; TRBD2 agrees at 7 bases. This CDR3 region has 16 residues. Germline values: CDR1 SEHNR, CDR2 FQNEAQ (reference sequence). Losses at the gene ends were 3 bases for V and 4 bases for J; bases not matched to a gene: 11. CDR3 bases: TGTGCCAGCAGCTTCGGGAGGTCCGGGCGATCAGAGACCCAGTACTTC. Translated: CASSFGRSGRSETQYF.

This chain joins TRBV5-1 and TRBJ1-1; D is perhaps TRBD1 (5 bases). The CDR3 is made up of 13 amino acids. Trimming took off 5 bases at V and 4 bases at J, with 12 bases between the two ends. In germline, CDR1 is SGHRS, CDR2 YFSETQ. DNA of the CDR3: TGCGCCAGCAGTAGGGGAGAGGGCACTGAAGCTTTCTTT. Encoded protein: CASSRGEGTEAFF.

The CDR3 DNA is TGTGCCAGCTCATCCGCAGGGAGGAGGCAAGAGACCCAGTACTTC. Translated, it gives CASSSAGRRQETQYF. The genes are TRBV18 and TRBJ2-5, with D perhaps matching TRBD2 (6 bases). The germline V and J ends were trimmed by 5 bases and 2 bases, with 15 bases remaining between them. This CDR3 has 15 amino acids. CDR1 and CDR2 from the germline V gene are KGHSH and LQKENI.

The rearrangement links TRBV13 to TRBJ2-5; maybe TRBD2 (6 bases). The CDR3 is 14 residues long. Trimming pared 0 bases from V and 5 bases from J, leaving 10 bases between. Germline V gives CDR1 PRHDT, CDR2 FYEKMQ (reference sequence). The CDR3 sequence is CASSLGGGMETQYF. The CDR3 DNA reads TGTGCCAGCAGCTTAGGTGGCGGGATGGAGACCCAGTACTTC.

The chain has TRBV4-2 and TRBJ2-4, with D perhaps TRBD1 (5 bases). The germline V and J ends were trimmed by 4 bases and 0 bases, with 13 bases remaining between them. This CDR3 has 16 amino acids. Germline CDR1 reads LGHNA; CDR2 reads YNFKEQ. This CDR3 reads CASSLDSSLAKNIQYF. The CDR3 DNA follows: TGTGCCAGCAGCCTAGACAGTTCCTTAGCCAAAAACATTCAGTACTTC.